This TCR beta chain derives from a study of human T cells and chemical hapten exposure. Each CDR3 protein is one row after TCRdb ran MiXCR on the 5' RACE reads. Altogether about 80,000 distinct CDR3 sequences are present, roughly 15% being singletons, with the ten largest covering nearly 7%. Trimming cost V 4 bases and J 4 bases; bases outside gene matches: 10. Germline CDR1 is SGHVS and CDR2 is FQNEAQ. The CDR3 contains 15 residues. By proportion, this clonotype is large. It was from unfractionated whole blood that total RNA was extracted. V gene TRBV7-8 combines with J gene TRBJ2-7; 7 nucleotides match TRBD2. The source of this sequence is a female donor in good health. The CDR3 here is CASSYDGGSGYEQYF. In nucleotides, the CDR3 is TGTGCCAGCAGCTACGACGGGGGGAGTGGTTACGAGCAGTACTTC.